The 17 T cell receptor beta chains below come from one sample, sequenced in a study of OX40 agonist ivuxolimab in advanced cancers. Libraries were prepared by immunoSEQ multiplex PCR; TCRdb keeps only in-frame clonotypes and omits some of them. The table shows over 30,000 clones, with around 70% occurring only once. Specimen: CD4+ or CD8+ T cells sorted from blood, collected in a trial of the OX40 agonist ivuxolimab. Every receptor here comes from an adult with an advanced solid tumor such as melanoma, head and neck, liver or kidney cancer.

CDR3 nucleotide sequence: TGTGCCAGTAGTATGGACAGGGGCGAGCAGTATTTT. As protein: CASSMDRGEQYF. The rearrangement joins TRBV19 to TRBJ2-3, with 9 bases lining up with TRBD1. This CDR3 region has 12 residues. Trimming took 3 bases from V and 11 from J; bases not matched to a gene: 3. Per germline, CDR1 LNHDA and CDR2 SQIVND (reference sequence).

This chain links TRBV5-1 with TRBJ1-2, with D unclear. This CDR3 region has 13 residues. The germline V gene has CDR1 SGHRS and CDR2 YFSETQ. The V end was cut by 0 bases, the J end by 4 bases, with 7 bases between. CDR3 sequence: CASSLESAYGYTF. CDR3 DNA sequence: TGCGCCAGCAGCTTGGAGAGCGCCTATGGCTACACCTTC.

The chain joins TRBV28 to TRBJ1-3; D possibly corresponds to TRBD1 (5 bases). Germline CDR1 and CDR2: MDHEN and SYDVKM. The CDR3 is 14 residues long. V was clipped by 8 bases and J by 1 base, with 12 bases between them. The CDR3 DNA is TGTGCCAGCGTCGCGGGGGGGTCTGGAAACACCATATATTTT. This encodes CASVAGGSGNTIYF.

The V gene is TRBV19, the J gene TRBJ2-2, with 12 bases that match TRBD2. Germline CDR1 LNHDA, CDR2 SQIVND (reference sequence). The CDR3 contains 16 residues. Trimming at V came to 1 base and at J to 4 bases, leaving 1 base not matched to a gene. The CDR3 nucleotides are TGTGCCAGTAGTATAGGACTAGCGGGGGTCACCGGGGAGCTGTTTTTT. Protein product: CASSIGLAGVTGELFF.

The rearrangement joins TRBV27 to TRBJ2-5; 7 positions agree with TRBD2. The CDR3 extends over 13 amino acids. After removal of 4 bases from V and 4 bases from J, the junction contained 3 bases not matched to a gene. CDR1 MNHEY and CDR2 SMNVEV come from the germline V gene (reference sequence). In DNA, the CDR3 is TGTGCCAGCAGTTCTAGCGGACTAGAGACCCAGTACTTC. It encodes CASSSSGLETQYF.

This clone was observed a few times. The genes are TRBV7-6 and TRBJ2-3, with D possibly being TRBD2 (5 bases). This CDR3 is built from 16 residues. Trimming cost V 3 bases and J 3 bases, with 16 bases left between them. Per germline, CDR1 SGHVS and CDR2 FNYEAQ. CDR3 sequence: CASSFAGIGETDTQYF. For the CDR3, the DNA is TGTGCCAGCAGCTTCGCCGGGATCGGGGAAACAGATACGCAGTATTTT.

The DNA for the CDR3 is TGTGCCAGCAGACCAGGGACCGGAAGCCCCTATGGCTACACCTTC. Protein sequence: CASRPGTGSPYGYTF. The rearrangement uses TRBV9 and TRBJ1-2, with a tentative D call TRBD1 (5 bases). This CDR3 is 15 amino acids long. The V gene lost 5 bases and the J gene lost 4 bases, with 18 bases spanning the gap. From germline, CDR1 is SGDLS and CDR2 YYNGEE.

The rearrangement joins TRBV7-9 to TRBJ1-2, with 7 positions matching TRBD1. This CDR3 has 18 amino acids. Germline assignment: CDR1 SEHNR and CDR2 FQNEAQ (reference sequence). The ends lost 2 bases at V and 1 base at J; junction bases unmatched: 13. The CDR3 nucleotides are TGTGCCAGCAGCTTAAACTCGTGGGACAGAAAACATAACTATGGCTACACCTTC. Its translation: CASSLNSWDRKHNYGYTF.

The chain joins TRBV11-3 to TRBJ2-2; D possibly corresponds to TRBD2 (5 bases). Looked up from germline, CDR1 is SGHNT and CDR2 is YENEEA. The CDR3 sequence is 15 residues long. With 5 bases removed from V and 0 bases from J, the gap between germline ends came to 10 bases. The CDR3 reads CASSPKRANTGELFF. In DNA form, the CDR3 reads TGTGCCAGCAGCCCGAAGAGGGCGAACACCGGGGAGCTGTTTTTT. The whole variable domain, filled in from reference TRBV11-3 and TRBJ2-2, reads EAGVVQSPRYKIIEKKQPVAFWCNPISGHNTLYWYLQNLGQGPELLIRYENEEAVDDSQLPKDRFSAERLKGVDSTLKIQPAELGDSAVYLCASSPKRANTGELFFGEGSRLTVL.

V is TRBV27 and J is TRBJ2-7; no clear D gene. The V gene lost 7 bases and the J gene lost 2 bases, with 6 bases spanning the gap. Germline lookup yields CDR1 MNHEY and CDR2 SMNVEV (reference sequence). CDR3 length: 11 residues. The CDR3: CASMTAYEQYF. The CDR3 nucleotides read TGTGCCAGCATGACTGCCTACGAGCAGTACTTC.

The DNA for the CDR3 is TGCGCCAGCAGCCATATCAGGGGGGCCGGGGAGACCCAGTACTTC. Its translation: CASSHIRGAGETQYF. The chain combines TRBV4-1 with TRBJ2-5; the D gene is possibly TRBD1 (7 bases). The CDR3 covers 15 residues. The V end lost 3 bases, the J end lost 5 bases, and 16 bases lay between the germline ends. Germline V lookup: CDR1 MGHRA, CDR2 YSYEKL.

This clone came up once. The chain links TRBV30 to TRBJ1-5, with 8 bases that match TRBD1. Germline CDR1 reads GTSNPN; CDR2 reads SVGIG (reference sequence). V shed 3 bases, J shed 1 base, and the junction held 8 bases outside the gene matches. This CDR3 has 16 amino acids. The chain's CDR3 is CAWSHDRGGSNQPQHF. CDR3 nucleotides: TGTGCCTGGAGCCACGACAGGGGAGGGAGCAATCAGCCCCAGCATTTT.

This clone was seen once. This chain links TRBV5-6 with TRBJ1-1; D perhaps matches TRBD1 (6 bases). Germline CDR1 and CDR2: SGHDT and YYEEEE. V dropped 5 bases and J dropped 7 bases, with 12 bases sitting between them. The CDR3 extends over 12 amino acids. The CDR3: CASSLGGIEAFF. CDR3 nucleotides: TGTGCCAGCAGTTTAGGGGGGATTGAAGCTTTCTTT.

The V call is TRBV5-4, the J call TRBJ1-2; D unclear. From germline, CDR1 is SGHNT and CDR2 YYREEE (reference sequence). This CDR3 is built from 13 residues. Trimming shortened V by 0 bases and J by 7 bases, and 10 bases separated the two germline ends. The CDR3 region is CASSLEGPFGYTF. CDR3 nucleotides: TGTGCCAGCAGCTTGGAGGGCCCCTTTGGCTACACCTTC.

The chain couples TRBV20-1 to TRBJ2-7, with unresolved D. The V and J ends lost 5 bases and 4 bases respectively, with 9 bases between them. The CDR3 loop spans 11 amino acids. Germline assignment: CDR1 DFQATT and CDR2 SNEGSKA (reference sequence). In DNA, the CDR3 is TGCAGTGCTCCTCTTTTTTACGAGCAGTACTTC. Its protein product is CSAPLFYEQYF.

The chain couples TRBV11-2 to TRBJ1-4; a weak D match, TRBD1 (6 bases). The ends were cut back, 5 bases at V and 7 bases at J, with 14 bases in the middle. Germline loops: CDR1 SGHAT, CDR2 FQNNGV. The CDR3 is 14 amino acids. The CDR3 region has the DNA TGTGCCAGCAGCGGGGGCAGGCACGTTGAAAAACTGTTTTTT. It yields the protein CASSGGRHVEKLFF.

The gene calls are TRBV18 and TRBJ1-3, with 10 bases matching TRBD1. The CDR3 extends over 15 amino acids. V lost 3 bases, J lost 4 bases, and 3 bases stayed unmatched. The germline gives CDR1 KGHSH, CDR2 LQKENI. CDR3 protein: CASSPGTGDGNTIYF. The CDR3 region has the DNA TGTGCCAGCTCACCCGGGACAGGGGACGGAAACACCATATATTTT.